Presented here are 21 T cell receptor beta chains from one specimen sequenced in a study of a mutant IDH1 vaccine in newly diagnosed glioma. Measured with immunoSEQ multiplex PCR; TCRdb has only the in-frame clones, and not every one. The repertoire holds about 34,000 clones, with just under 90% as singletons. Antigen specificity for these receptors is unknown. Time point given: week 47, end of study. Topical imiquimod was applied with each vaccine dose, which held 300 ug of mutant IDH1 20-mer peptide. This specimen was PBMCs, taken from a glioma patient whose treatment included an IDH1 peptide vaccine. Every receptor here comes from a woman aged 25-40 years with glioma.

This clone was counted once. The V and J genes are TRBV10-3 and TRBJ2-2; 7 bases map to TRBD1. This CDR3 has 14 amino acids. Germline V CDR1 and CDR2: ENHRY, SYGVKD. Trimming cost V 4 bases and J 5 bases; bases outside gene matches: 4. CDR3 residues: CAISGTGGTGELFF. CDR3 coding DNA: TGTGCCATCAGTGGGACAGGAGGAACCGGGGAGCTGTTTTTT.

The rearrangement joins TRBV7-9 to TRBJ2-3, with D hard to call. The CDR3 length is 14 residues. The V gene's germline CDR1 is SEHNR and CDR2 FQNEAQ (reference sequence). The V end was cut by 3 bases, the J end by 2 bases, with 9 bases between. The CDR3 loop is CASSFLGYTDTQYF. CDR3 coding DNA: TGTGCCAGCAGCTTTTTGGGGTACACAGATACGCAGTATTTT.

The chain employs TRBV7-2 and TRBJ1-5; the D is unclear. The V gene lost 4 bases and the J gene lost 4 bases, with 5 bases spanning the gap. Germline V CDR1 and CDR2: SGHTA, FQGNSA. The CDR3 loop spans 12 amino acids. This chain's CDR3 is CASSWKNQPQHF. The CDR3 coding sequence is TGTGCCAGCAGCTGGAAGAATCAGCCCCAGCATTTT.

As for this clone: This sample also contains other DNA sequences that code for the same CDR3. This chain joins TRBV5-1 and TRBJ1-1; 12 nucleotides agree with TRBD1. CDR3 size: 13 residues. Germline-derived CDR1 and CDR2 are SGHRS and YFSETQ. V lost 4 bases to trimming and J lost 8 bases; unmatched junction nucleotides: 3. The CDR3 DNA reads TGCGCCAGCAGCCCGGGGACAGGGGGCGAAGCTTTCTTT. Residues: CASSPGTGGEAFF.

J is TRBJ2-5 and V is TRBV7-2; tentatively, D is TRBD2 (5 bases). The CDR3 is 18 amino acids. V was clipped by 6 bases and J by 4 bases, with 27 bases between them. Germline-derived CDR1 and CDR2 are SGHTA and FQGNSA. The CDR3 DNA sequence: TGTGCCAGCAGAATAAGCCCCCTGCGGGTCCTGAAGGGAGAGACCCAGTACTTC. Amino acid sequence: CASRISPLRVLKGETQYF.

The rearrangement joins TRBV7-9 to TRBJ1-2; 11 bases align to TRBD1. Germline V gene lookup returns CDR1 SEHNR and CDR2 FQNEAQ (reference sequence). The CDR3 is 14 residues long. The V segment lost 0 bases and the J segment 8 bases; nucleotides outside the gene matches: 2. CDR3 DNA sequence: TGTGCCAGCAGCTTAGCGGGGACAGGGGGAGGCTACACCTTC. Residues: CASSLAGTGGGYTF.

This clone was detected only a few times. The chain links TRBV2 to TRBJ2-7, with D tentatively TRBD1 (6 bases). Germline CDR1 reads SNHLY; CDR2 reads FYNNEI. CDR3 length: 15 residues. Trimming took off 6 bases at V and 0 bases at J, with 15 bases between the two ends. In DNA, the CDR3 is TGTGCCAGCAGCGCTACGGGACAAGACTCCTACGAGCAGTACTTC. It encodes CASSATGQDSYEQYF.

V usage is TRBV7-9 and J usage is TRBJ1-2; 9 bases are shared with TRBD1. Trimming cost V 5 bases and J 4 bases; bases outside gene matches: 11. Germline lookup yields CDR1 SEHNR and CDR2 FQNEAQ (reference sequence). This CDR3 region has 16 residues. CDR3 loop: CASSPTGTGLSYGYTF. The DNA of the CDR3 is TGTGCCAGCAGCCCGACCGGGACAGGGCTAAGCTATGGCTACACCTTC. The whole variable domain, filled in from reference TRBV7-9 and TRBJ1-2, reads DTGVSQNPRHKITKRGQNVTFRCDPISEHNRLYWYRQTLGQGPEFLTYFQNEAQLEKSRLLSDRFSAERPKGSFSTLEIQRTEQGDSAMYLCASSPTGTGLSYGYTFGSGTRLTVV.

V gene TRBV5-4 combines with J gene TRBJ2-7; 11 nucleotides align to TRBD1. Germline values: CDR1 SGHNT, CDR2 YYREEE (reference sequence). The CDR3 spans 13 residues. Trimming took 3 bases from V and 7 from J; bases not matched to a gene: 3. CDR3 amino acids: CASSWGTGGEQYF. The CDR3, as DNA: TGTGCCAGCAGCTGGGGGACAGGGGGAGAGCAGTACTTC.

V usage is TRBV19 and J usage is TRBJ2-4; unclear D gene. V was shortened by 9 bases and J by 4 bases, with 10 bases between the two germline ends. CDR1 is LNHDA and CDR2 is SQIVND in the germline V gene (reference sequence). CDR3 size: 12 residues. In DNA, the CDR3 is TGTGCCAGCACTAAGAGAAAAAACATTCAGTACTTC. This encodes CASTKRKNIQYF.

V gene TRBV10-1 combines with J gene TRBJ1-2; 7 bases match TRBD1. The trim removed 2 bases at V and 4 bases at J, leaving 7 bases unmatched. The germline V gene has CDR1 WNHNN and CDR2 SYGVQD (reference sequence). The length of the CDR3 is 15 residues. The CDR3 sequence: CASSEGPGQSYGYTF. In DNA, the CDR3 is TGCGCCAGCAGTGAGGGTCCGGGACAGAGCTATGGCTACACCTTC.

The count of this clone is one. This chain links TRBV19 with TRBJ2-3; TRBD2 agrees at 8 bases. J gave up 6 bases and V 3 bases, and 5 bases lay outside the gene matches. This CDR3 contains 14 residues. CDR1 and CDR2 from the germline V gene are LNHDA and SQIVND (reference sequence). The CDR3: CASSMVAGWDTQYF. CDR3 sequence (DNA): TGTGCCAGTAGTATGGTAGCGGGGTGGGATACGCAGTATTTT.

The J gene is TRBJ2-5, the V gene TRBV6-5; 9 positions match TRBD2. The CDR3 extends over 16 amino acids. V dropped 4 bases and J dropped 5; count of bases not matched to a gene: 11. Germline values: CDR1 MNHEY, CDR2 SVGAGI. The CDR3: CASSWAGGLAYETQYF. CDR3 in DNA: TGTGCCAGCAGTTGGGCGGGGGGACTAGCTTACGAGACCCAGTACTTC.

The rearrangement uses TRBV10-1 and TRBJ2-7; 8 positions agree with TRBD2. Germline V gene data show CDR1 as WNHNN and CDR2 as SYGVQD (reference sequence). The CDR3 contains 13 residues. J was trimmed by 0 bases and V by 6 bases; bases with no gene match: 1. CDR3 bases: TGCGCCAGCAGACGGGGGGGCTCCTACGAGCAGTACTTC. This encodes CASRRGGSYEQYF.

This chain links TRBV7-2 with TRBJ1-2; D possibly corresponds to TRBD1 (6 bases). The V and J ends lost 11 bases and 5 bases respectively, with 15 bases between them. The CDR3 length is 12 residues. The germline gives CDR1 SGHTA, CDR2 FQGNSA. The CDR3 reads CAARDTVYGYTF. CDR3 coding DNA: TGTGCCGCCCGGGACACGGTATATGGCTACACCTTC.

The V and J genes are TRBV11-2 and TRBJ1-1; tentatively, D is TRBD1 (6 bases). This CDR3 is 15 amino acids long. Trimming removed 6 bases at V and 1 base at J, with 15 bases between. Germline CDR1 reads SGHAT; CDR2 reads FQNNGV. This CDR3 reads CASRDNRASNTEAFF. As DNA, the CDR3 is TGTGCCAGCAGAGACAACAGGGCTTCGAACACTGAAGCTTTCTTT.

This chain uses TRBV10-3 with TRBJ1-2; D is unclear. Germline CDR1 reads ENHRY; CDR2 reads SYGVKD. V was trimmed by 2 bases and J by 1 base, leaving 5 bases between them. The CDR3 is 13 amino acids. The chain's CDR3 is CAISENFNYGYTF. DNA for the CDR3: TGTGCCATCAGTGAGAATTTTAACTATGGCTACACCTTC.

This clone came up once. The chain has TRBV6-4 and TRBJ2-3; 9 bases are a match to TRBD2. The J segment lost 4 bases and the V segment lost 5 bases, leaving 7 bases of the junction unmatched. Germline loops: CDR1 MRHNA, CDR2 SNTAGT. CDR3 length: 15 residues. The CDR3 DNA reads as TGTGCCAGCAGTCCTAGCGGGGATGGCGCAGATACGCAGTATTTT. Translation gives CASSPSGDGADTQYF.

The genes are TRBV6-4 and TRBJ1-2; TRBD1 might be the D (5 bases). V dropped 5 bases and J dropped 4 bases, with 8 bases sitting between them. The CDR3 consists of 12 residues. Germline CDR1 MRHNA, CDR2 SNTAGT. This chain's CDR3 is CASSSGSYGYTF. The CDR3 DNA reads TGTGCCAGCAGTTCAGGGAGCTATGGCTACACCTTC.

This sequence joins TRBV19 and TRBJ1-1; D not resolved. Trimming removed 3 bases at V and 4 bases at J, with 6 bases between. Germline CDR1 and CDR2: LNHDA and SQIVND (reference sequence). The CDR3 is 12 amino acids. In DNA form, the CDR3 reads TGTGCCAGTAGTATCCCGGGCACTGAAGCTTTCTTT. This gives the protein CASSIPGTEAFF.

The rearrangement uses TRBV7-2 and TRBJ2-5; 7 bases align to TRBD1. The V segment lost 2 bases and the J segment 3 bases; nucleotides outside the gene matches: 3. The CDR3 has 14 residues. CDR1 and CDR2 (germline): SGHTA, FQGNSA. The CDR3 sequence is CASSLPTGEETQYF. The CDR3 DNA is TGTGCCAGCAGCTTACCTACAGGGGAAGAGACCCAGTACTTC. The full variable domain, in which reference TRBV7-2 and TRBJ2-5 provide the parts outside the CDR3, is GAGVSQSPSNKVTEKGKDVELRCDPISGHTALYWYRQSLGQGLEFLIYFQGNSAPDKSGLPSDRFSAERTGGSVSTLTIQRTQQEDSAVYLCASSLPTGEETQYFGPGTRLLVL.